The 18 T cell receptor beta chains presented below share a single source sample, sequenced in a study of identifying expanded T cells in peripheral blood (dated by TCRdb to about 2019). Library generation was performed with the immunoSEQ multiplex PCR assay. The table was pulled from immuneACCESS by TCRdb, which kept in-frame rearrangements only. Such tables lose some clones; where checked, under half of the loss comes from unresolved V genes, and the rest has no known cause. For this sample the table gives 65,000 to 95,000 clones, of which 70% to 90% were detected only once. The ten largest clonotypes hold roughly 7% of the sample. The sequenced material came from blood. Receptors originate from a person aged 18-70 years in good health.

This chain connects TRBV19 to TRBJ1-2; possibly TRBD1 for D (5 bases). In germline, CDR1 is LNHDA, CDR2 SQIVND (reference sequence). V gave up 6 bases and J gave up 3 bases, with 20 bases separating them. The CDR3 is made up of 16 amino acids. The CDR3: CASRRGRDGFYYGYTF. In DNA, the CDR3 is TGTGCCAGTAGGAGAGGGAGGGACGGTTTCTACTATGGCTACACCTTC.

This chain connects TRBV30 to TRBJ2-2; 7 bases fit TRBD2. Per the germline V gene, CDR1 is GTSNPN and CDR2 is SVGIG (reference sequence). The CDR3 extends over 12 amino acids. V lost 4 bases to trimming and J lost 6 bases; unmatched junction nucleotides: 2. The CDR3: CAWTRGAGELFF. CDR3 in DNA: TGTGCCTGGACCCGGGGGGCCGGGGAGCTGTTTTTT.

The chain joins TRBV5-5 to TRBJ2-7, with D possibly matching TRBD2 (6 bases). The germline V gene encodes CDR1 SGHKS and CDR2 YYEKEE (reference sequence). With 4 bases removed from V and 7 bases from J, the gap between germline ends came to 18 bases. The CDR3 sequence is 14 residues long. CDR3 loop: CASSRRESPGEQYF. As DNA, the CDR3 is TGTGCCAGCAGCCGTCGGGAGTCCCCGGGGGAGCAGTACTTC.

This clone has a handful of counts. The V gene is TRBV19, the J gene TRBJ2-7, with TRBD1 matching over 9 bases. In germline, CDR1 is LNHDA, CDR2 SQIVND (reference sequence). The CDR3 covers 14 residues. J was trimmed by 4 bases and V by 3 bases; bases with no gene match: 4. The CDR3 protein is CASSMGGQGYEQYF. CDR3 bases: TGTGCCAGTAGTATGGGCGGACAGGGGTACGAGCAGTACTTC.

The rearrangement joins TRBV7-3 to TRBJ2-2; 14 nucleotides match TRBD2. After removal of 5 bases from V and 4 bases from J, the junction contained 6 bases not matched to a gene. Germline V CDR1 and CDR2: SGHTA, FQGTGA. The CDR3 is made up of 17 amino acids. CDR3 coding DNA: TGTGCCAGCAGCCCGGGACTAGCGGGAGCGGGCACCGGGGAGCTGTTTTTT. Translated, it gives CASSPGLAGAGTGELFF.

V usage is TRBV30 and J usage is TRBJ1-4; D call uncertain. The CDR3 is 15 amino acids. Trimming removed 3 bases from V and 0 bases from J, with 11 bases in between. Germline CDR1 reads GTSNPN; CDR2 reads SVGIG (reference sequence). Here the CDR3 reads CAWSPGGPTNEKLFF. DNA of the CDR3: TGTGCCTGGAGCCCGGGCGGACCAACTAATGAAAAACTGTTTTTT. The variable domain in full, completed from reference TRBV30 and TRBJ1-4, reads SQTIHQWPATLVQPVGSPLSLECTVEGTSNPNLYWYRQAAGRGLQLLFYSVGIGQISSEVPQNLSASRPQDRQFILSSKKLLLSDSGFYLCAWSPGGPTNEKLFFGSGTQLSVL.

The rearrangement uses TRBV19 and TRBJ2-1; 9 bases match TRBD2. Germline V gene data show CDR1 as LNHDA and CDR2 as SQIVND (reference sequence). The length of the CDR3 is 14 residues. Unmatched junction bases numbered 8, after V lost 6 bases and J lost 8 bases. CDR3 loop: CASSGGRALDEQFF. CDR3 DNA sequence: TGTGCCAGTAGCGGCGGGAGGGCTTTGGATGAGCAGTTCTTC.

The rearrangement links TRBV14 to TRBJ1-1; D remains ambiguous. V lost 4 bases, J lost 5 bases, and 11 bases lay in between. The CDR3 has 13 residues. Germline CDR1 is SGHDN and CDR2 is FVKESK. In DNA, the CDR3 is TGTGCCAGCAGCCTTTCAAGGCAGACTGAAGCTTTCTTT. It yields the protein CASSLSRQTEAFF.

This rearrangement joins TRBV4-1 to TRBJ1-1, with a weak D call TRBD1 (6 bases). V lost 2 bases and J lost 5, with 18 bases in between. Germline CDR1 is MGHRA and CDR2 is YSYEKL. The CDR3 has 16 residues. CDR3 sequence reads: CASSQHPGGAETEAFF. CDR3 DNA: TGCGCCAGCAGCCAACACCCGGGGGGGGCCGAGACTGAAGCTTTCTTT.

The chain employs TRBV5-1 and TRBJ2-7; D call uncertain. There are 15 residues in the CDR3. The V end lost 1 base, the J end lost 7 bases, and 18 bases lay between the germline ends. CDR1 is SGHRS, CDR2 YFSETQ, per germline. CDR3 region: CASSLSLDGQEEQYF. In DNA form, the CDR3 reads TGCGCCAGCAGCTTGAGTCTCGACGGGCAAGAGGAGCAGTACTTC.

The chain uses TRBV19 and TRBJ2-5, with 10 bases matching TRBD2. J gave up 5 bases and V 3 bases, and 12 bases lay outside the gene matches. From germline, CDR1 is LNHDA and CDR2 SQIVND (reference sequence). This CDR3 contains 17 residues. For the CDR3, the DNA is TGTGCCAGTAGTATCCCGACTAGCGGGCCCACCGGGGAGACCCAGTACTTC. Protein product: CASSIPTSGPTGETQYF.

The chain carries TRBV2 and TRBJ2-3, with a possible D match to TRBD2 (5 bases). Deletions cut 4 bases from V and 2 bases from J, with 13 bases between. This CDR3 is built from 15 residues. Germline-derived CDR1 and CDR2 are SNHLY and FYNNEI. This chain's CDR3 is CASSVTRVDTDTQYF. The CDR3, as DNA: TGTGCCAGCAGTGTAACGCGGGTCGACACAGATACGCAGTATTTT.

This chain connects TRBV30 to TRBJ1-3; D call uncertain. In germline, CDR1 is GTSNPN, CDR2 SVGIG (reference sequence). The CDR3 runs 15 residues. Trimming stripped 3 bases from V and 3 bases from J, with 15 bases between. The CDR3 nucleotides read TGTGCCTGGAGCCCCTGGGAGGGTTTTGGAAACACCATATATTTT. Protein: CAWSPWEGFGNTIYF.

This chain uses TRBV29-1 with TRBJ2-7, with 7 positions matching TRBD1. V dropped 4 bases and J dropped 5; count of bases not matched to a gene: 11. CDR1 is SQVTM and CDR2 is ANQGSEA in the germline V gene. The CDR3 length is 14 residues. The CDR3 sequence is CSVVRTGEGNEQYF. As DNA, the CDR3 is TGCAGCGTTGTAAGGACAGGAGAAGGCAACGAGCAGTACTTC.

J is TRBJ2-7 and V is TRBV15; a weak D match, TRBD1 (7 bases). Trimming left V 0 bases short and J 6 bases short, with 21 bases between. CDR3 length: 17 amino acids. The V gene's germline CDR1 is LNHNV and CDR2 YYDKDF (reference sequence). The CDR3 DNA reads as TGTGCCACCAGCAGAGAACGGGGGACCCAGGGGGTTCCCGAGCAGTACTTC. Translation gives CATSRERGTQGVPEQYF.

The V gene is TRBV9, the J gene TRBJ1-3; D is possibly TRBD1 (6 bases). Trimming took off 0 bases at V and 2 bases at J, with 9 bases between the two ends. The CDR3 has 15 amino acids. In germline, CDR1 is SGDLS, CDR2 YYNGEE. CDR3 nucleotides: TGTGCCAGCAGCGTAGGACAGGAAGCTGGAAACACCATATATTTT. This translates into CASSVGQEAGNTIYF. The whole variable domain, filled in from reference TRBV9 and TRBJ1-3, reads DSGVTQTPKHLITATGQRVTLRCSPRSGDLSVYWYQQSLDQGLQFLIQYYNGEERAKGNILERFSAQQFPDLHSELNLSSLELGDSALYFCASSVGQEAGNTIYFGEGSWLTVV.

In its sample, this clone was seen once. The chain has TRBV7-2 and TRBJ2-5; a possible D gene is TRBD2 (5 bases). The CDR3 has 13 residues. CDR1 is SGHTA and CDR2 is FQGNSA in the germline V gene. V was clipped by 2 bases and J by 5 bases, with 9 bases between them. Written as DNA, the CDR3 is TGTGCCAGCAGCTTATTAAGAGGGGAGACCCAGTACTTC. Its translation: CASSLLRGETQYF.

This chain uses TRBV7-9 with TRBJ1-1, with D perhaps matching TRBD1 (5 bases). V was clipped by 5 bases and J by 0 bases, with 13 bases between them. The CDR3 is 15 residues long. The germline V gene encodes CDR1 SEHNR and CDR2 FQNEAQ (reference sequence). CDR3 loop: CASSHRQNLNTEAFF. CDR3 in DNA: TGTGCCAGCAGCCACCGACAGAATCTGAACACTGAAGCTTTCTTT.